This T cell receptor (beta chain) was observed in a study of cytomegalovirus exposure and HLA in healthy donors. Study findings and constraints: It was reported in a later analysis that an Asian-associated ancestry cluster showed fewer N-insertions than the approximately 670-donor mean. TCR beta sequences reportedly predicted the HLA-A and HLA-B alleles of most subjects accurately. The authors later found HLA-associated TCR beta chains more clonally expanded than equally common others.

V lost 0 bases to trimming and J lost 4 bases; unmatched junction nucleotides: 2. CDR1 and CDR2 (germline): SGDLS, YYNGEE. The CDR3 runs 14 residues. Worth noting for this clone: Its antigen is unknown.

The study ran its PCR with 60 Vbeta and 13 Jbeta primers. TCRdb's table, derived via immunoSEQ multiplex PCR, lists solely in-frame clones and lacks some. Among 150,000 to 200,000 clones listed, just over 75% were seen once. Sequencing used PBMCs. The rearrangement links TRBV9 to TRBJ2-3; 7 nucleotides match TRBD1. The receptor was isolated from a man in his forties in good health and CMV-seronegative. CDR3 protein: CASSVVQGADTQYF. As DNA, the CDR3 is TGTGCCAGCAGCGTAGTTCAGGGGGCAGATACGCAGTATTTT.